The 6 T cell receptor beta chains in this list originate from one sample, sequenced in a study of technical replicates of blood from a few donors. The assay was immunoSEQ multiplex PCR, and TCRdb's table has in-frame clones only and misses some. The repertoire has around 80,000 clones, about 98% of them found once; the top ten carry approximately 0.15%. Sequenced material: T cells isolated from PBMCs. These receptor sequences come from a human donor in good health.

V and J are TRBV19 and TRBJ1-1; D perhaps matches TRBD1 (5 bases). Germline assignment: CDR1 LNHDA and CDR2 SQIVND (reference sequence). The V and J ends lost 8 bases and 3 bases respectively, with 22 bases between them. CDR3 length: 16 amino acids. This CDR3 reads CASAPTFRARDTEAFF. CDR3 DNA sequence: TGTGCCAGTGCTCCAACCTTCCGGGCCAGGGACACTGAAGCTTTCTTT.

The V and J genes are TRBV28 and TRBJ1-5; D is unresolved. V shed 3 bases and J shed 0 bases, with 6 bases lying between them. Germline V CDR1 and CDR2: MDHEN, SYDVKM. The CDR3 loop spans 14 amino acids. The CDR3 reads CASSFTASNQPQHF. CDR3 bases: TGTGCCAGCAGTTTCACAGCTAGCAATCAGCCCCAGCATTTT.

This chain joins TRBV6-6 and TRBJ2-7, with D perhaps TRBD1 (5 bases). This CDR3 is built from 12 residues. Germline lookup yields CDR1 MNHNY and CDR2 SVGAGI (reference sequence). Trimming removed 6 bases from V and 2 bases from J, with 8 bases in between. The CDR3 bases are TGTGCCAGCAGCGGACAAGCCTACGAGCAGTACTTC. This encodes CASSGQAYEQYF.

The sample holds one count of this clone. The chain is built from TRBV5-8 and TRBJ2-2; the D gene is possibly TRBD1 (5 bases). The CDR3 spans 15 residues. V was shortened by 0 bases and J by 6 bases, with 12 bases between the two germline ends. Germline lookup yields CDR1 SGHTS and CDR2 YDEGEE. The CDR3 is CASSLAVQAAGELFF. The CDR3 region has the DNA TGTGCCAGCAGCTTGGCTGTACAGGCGGCCGGGGAGCTGTTTTTT. Full variable domain (rest looked up from reference TRBV5-8 and TRBJ2-2): EAGVTQSPTHLIKTRGQQATLRCSPISGHTSVYWYQQALGLGLQFLLWYDEGEERNRGNFPPRFSGRQFPNYSSELNVNALELEDSALYLCASSLAVQAAGELFFGEGSRLTVL.

The chain carries TRBV10-3 and TRBJ2-7; 8 bases map to TRBD2. The length of the CDR3 is 15 residues. V trimming: 2 bases; J trimming: 6 bases; junction bases outside the gene matches: 9. Germline values: CDR1 ENHRY, CDR2 SYGVKD. The CDR3 bases are TGTGCCATCAGTGAGCTCGGGAGGGAGGGCCTCGAGCAGTACTTC. As protein: CAISELGREGLEQYF.

This rearrangement joins TRBV7-6 to TRBJ2-1, with 8 bases identical to TRBD2. The junction had 13 bases not matched to a gene; V was cut back by 1 base and J by 8 bases. CDR1 SGHVS and CDR2 FNYEAQ come from the germline V gene. The CDR3 loop spans 17 amino acids. In nucleotides, the CDR3 is TGTGCCAGCAGCTTAGAGAAAGGTAGCGGGGAAAGGGATGAGCAGTTCTTC. Amino acids: CASSLEKGSGERDEQFF.